Following are 30 T cell receptor beta chains from one sample sequenced in a study of blood T cell repertoires in COVID-19. Using immunoSEQ multiplex PCR, the repertoire was profiled, and TCRdb retains in-frame clones only, with some absent. The repertoire includes about 160,000 clones, less than 85% of them detected once, and roughly a tenth sits in the top ten. Sequenced input: peripheral blood. The receptor set was obtained from a woman at least 80 years old with active or convalescent COVID-19.

The chain combines TRBV19 with TRBJ2-1, with 9 bases that match TRBD2. CDR3 length: 16 amino acids. The trim removed 3 bases at V and 2 bases at J, leaving 5 bases unmatched. Germline CDR1 reads LNHDA; CDR2 reads SQIVND (reference sequence). In nucleotides, the CDR3 is TGTGCCAGTAGTATGCTAGCGGGGAGCGCCTACAATGAGCAGTTCTTC. It translates to CASSMLAGSAYNEQFF.

There are a few counts of this clone. The chain employs TRBV7-2 and TRBJ2-1; TRBD2 matches 8 bases. Trimming cost V 5 bases and J 3 bases; bases outside gene matches: 18. The germline V gene has CDR1 SGHTA and CDR2 FQGNSA. This CDR3 is 19 amino acids long. The CDR3: CASSITGSPGLGIYNEQFF. For the CDR3, the DNA is TGTGCCAGCAGCATCACTGGGAGTCCGGGACTAGGCATCTACAATGAGCAGTTCTTC.

Comment on this clone: Sequence at one end of the junction differs from germline and may be a read error. Other DNA sequences in the same sample also yield this CDR3. The chain has TRBV28 and TRBJ1-2; D not resolved. Germline V lookup: CDR1 MDHEN, CDR2 SYDVKM. This CDR3 is built from 13 residues. The CDR3 protein is CASSFRANYGYTF. The CDR3 coding sequence is TGCGCCAGCAGTTTCCGGGCTAACTATGGCTACACCTTC.

The V gene is TRBV5-1, the J gene TRBJ2-1; 8 nucleotides agree with TRBD2. The V and J ends lost 6 bases and 8 bases, in that order; junction bases with no gene match: 10. The germline gives CDR1 SGHRS, CDR2 YFSETQ. The CDR3 covers 14 residues. The CDR3 nucleotides are TGCGCCAGCAAGGCGGGACTAGGATTCTATGAGCAGTTCTTC. It specifies CASKAGLGFYEQFF.

The chain has TRBV5-1 and TRBJ1-1; D call uncertain. In germline, CDR1 is SGHRS, CDR2 YFSETQ. The V end lost 3 bases, the J end lost 0 bases, and 9 bases lay between the germline ends. The CDR3 is made up of 14 amino acids. CDR3 sequence (DNA): TGCGCCAGCAGCTCTTCAACGGTGAACACTGAAGCTTTCTTT. Residues: CASSSSTVNTEAFF. Together with reference TRBV5-1 and TRBJ1-1, the CDR3 gives the full variable domain: KAGVTQTPRYLIKTRGQQVTLSCSPISGHRSVSWYQQTPGQGLQFLFEYFSETQRNKGNFPGRFSGRQFSNSRSEMNVSTLELGDSALYLCASSSSTVNTEAFFGQGTRLTVV.

The chain employs TRBV5-1 and TRBJ2-1; a possible D gene is TRBD2 (6 bases). The CDR3 is 14 residues long. Germline assignment: CDR1 SGHRS and CDR2 YFSETQ. V was shortened by 4 bases and J by 8 bases, with 16 bases between the two germline ends. CDR3 loop: CASSRGTSRDEQFF. In DNA, the CDR3 is TGCGCCAGCAGCCGGGGGACCTCTCGGGATGAGCAGTTCTTC.

The J gene is TRBJ1-3, the V gene TRBV6-5; no clear D gene. CDR1 MNHEY and CDR2 SVGAGI come from the germline V gene. CDR3 length: 13 residues. Trimming shortened V by 7 bases and J by 4 bases, and 11 bases separated the two germline ends. The CDR3 bases are TGTGCCAGCACTCCTACTCGGGGAAACACCATATATTTT. This codes for CASTPTRGNTIYF.

The rearrangement joins TRBV30 to TRBJ2-3; no clear D. Germline V gene sequence: CDR1 GTSNPN, CDR2 SVGIG (reference sequence). With 0 bases removed from V and 0 bases from J, the gap between germline ends came to 7 bases. CDR3 size: 14 residues. The CDR3 nucleotides are TGTGCCTGGAGTGTACTGAGAAGCACAGATACGCAGTATTTT. As protein: CAWSVLRSTDTQYF.

The rearrangement uses TRBV5-1 and TRBJ2-3; D is uncertain. CDR3 length: 16 amino acids. Trimming took 4 bases from V and 1 from J, leaving 16 bases between them. Germline V gene data show CDR1 as SGHRS and CDR2 as YFSETQ. For the CDR3, the DNA is TGCGCCAGCAGCCCTATAGGAGTAAGAGGCACAGATACGCAGTATTTT. It codes for CASSPIGVRGTDTQYF.

V gene TRBV7-9 combines with J gene TRBJ2-7, with TRBD1 matching over 11 bases. The length of the CDR3 is 18 residues. Trimming removed 5 bases from V and 2 bases from J; junction bases left unmatched: 14. CDR1 and CDR2 (germline): SEHNR, FQNEAQ (reference sequence). CDR3: CASSPYHSGTGGTYEQYF. CDR3 in DNA: TGTGCCAGCAGCCCATACCATTCCGGGACAGGGGGAACCTACGAGCAGTACTTC.

The count of this clone is one. The chain links TRBV6-1 to TRBJ1-1; TRBD1 matches at 8 bases. This CDR3 has 14 residues. Unmatched junction bases numbered 5, after V lost 1 base and J lost 7 bases. The germline gives CDR1 MNHNS, CDR2 SASEGT. The CDR3 spells CASSEGTGIIEAFF. The CDR3 DNA reads TGTGCCAGCAGTGAAGGGACAGGGATTATTGAAGCTTTCTTT.

The V gene is TRBV19, the J gene TRBJ1-2, with D hard to call. CDR3 length: 14 residues. The V end was cut by 7 bases, the J end by 0 bases, with 12 bases between. The germline V gene has CDR1 LNHDA and CDR2 SQIVND (reference sequence). The CDR3 bases are TGTGCCAGTACCCCTGTGGCCCCTAACTATGGCTACACCTTC. Encoded protein: CASTPVAPNYGYTF.

The table lists this clone with a count of one. V gene TRBV12-3 or TRBV12-4 combines with J gene TRBJ1-1; TRBD1 might be the D (5 bases). This CDR3 has 13 residues. V was trimmed by 1 base and J by 4 bases, leaving 7 bases between them. CDR3 bases: TGTGCCAGCAGTTTAGTGGGGGGCACTGAAGCTTTCTTT. Amino acids: CASSLVGGTEAFF.

This clone has only a few counts. The chain has TRBV5-5 and TRBJ1-2; D might be TRBD1 (5 bases). V shed 0 bases and J shed 7 bases, with 10 bases lying between them. The germline V gene has CDR1 SGHKS and CDR2 YYEKEE (reference sequence). This CDR3 has 13 residues. The DNA for the CDR3 is TGTGCCAGCAGCTTGGGACAGCCCGCTGGCTACACCTTC. Its protein is CASSLGQPAGYTF.

This clone was seen many times. V is TRBV28 and J is TRBJ1-4; D not resolved. Germline-derived CDR1 and CDR2 are MDHEN and SYDVKM. The CDR3 sequence is 13 residues long. The V end was cut by 6 bases, the J end by 8 bases, with 13 bases between. Here the CDR3 reads CASSEGQEEKLFF. For the CDR3, the DNA is TGTGCCAGCAGCGAGGGTCAGGAAGAAAAACTGTTTTTT.

This chain connects TRBV11-2 to TRBJ2-1, with 7 bases that match TRBD1. The germline CDR1 and CDR2 sequences are SGHAT and FQNNGV. The CDR3 spans 14 residues. After removal of 4 bases from V and 5 bases from J, the junction contained 5 bases not matched to a gene. As DNA, the CDR3 is TGTGCCAGCAGCTCCGACAGGGTGAACAATGAGCAGTTCTTC. This encodes CASSSDRVNNEQFF.

V usage is TRBV5-1 and J usage is TRBJ2-1; 13 bases align to TRBD2. This CDR3 region has 18 residues. V gave up 5 bases and J gave up 7 bases; unmatched junction bases: 15. From germline, CDR1 is SGHRS and CDR2 YFSETQ. The CDR3 DNA sequence: TGCGCCAGCAGACGCGATCCCGGGACTAGCGGGATTTTGAATGAGCAGTTCTTC. Translation gives CASRRDPGTSGILNEQFF.

The chain carries TRBV7-8 and TRBJ1-5; D is uncertain. Germline lookup yields CDR1 SGHVS and CDR2 FQNEAQ. The CDR3 extends over 16 amino acids. The V and J ends lost 5 bases and 2 bases respectively, with 16 bases between them. The CDR3 loop reads CASSLPPWRGNQPQHF. CDR3 coding DNA: TGTGCCAGCAGCCTACCGCCGTGGAGGGGCAATCAGCCCCAGCATTTT.

The chain carries TRBV9 and TRBJ2-7, with 13 bases matching TRBD2. Unmatched junction bases numbered 3, after V lost 4 bases and J lost 2 bases. The V gene's germline CDR1 is SGDLS and CDR2 YYNGEE. The CDR3 extends over 15 amino acids. The CDR3 reads CASSRTSGRPYEQYF. The CDR3 nucleotides are TGTGCCAGCAGCCGGACTAGCGGGAGACCCTACGAGCAGTACTTC.

This rearrangement joins TRBV9 to TRBJ2-3, with 10 bases fitting TRBD2. Germline values: CDR1 SGDLS, CDR2 YYNGEE. The V segment lost 4 bases and the J segment 3 bases; nucleotides outside the gene matches: 8. The CDR3 has 16 amino acids. CDR3 coding DNA: TGTGCCAGCAGCCCGCACTTAGCGGGAGGTACAGATACGCAGTATTTT. Protein: CASSPHLAGGTDTQYF.

This chain uses TRBV19 with TRBJ1-2; a possible D gene is TRBD1 (6 bases). Germline V lookup: CDR1 LNHDA, CDR2 SQIVND (reference sequence). V was cut by 1 base and J by 5 bases, with 8 bases left in between. CDR3 length: 13 amino acids. The CDR3 sequence is CASSIGTAYGYTF. DNA for the CDR3: TGTGCCAGTAGTATAGGGACAGCATATGGCTACACCTTC.

The V call is TRBV4-2, the J call TRBJ1-5, with unresolved D. Germline lookup yields CDR1 LGHNA and CDR2 YNFKEQ. CDR3 length: 15 amino acids. The germline V and J ends were trimmed by 3 bases and 0 bases, with 9 bases remaining between them. The CDR3 coding sequence is TGTGCCAGCAGCCAGAGCTTTAATAGCAATCAGCCCCAGCATTTT. Amino acid sequence: CASSQSFNSNQPQHF.

Only a few counts were recorded for this clone. V and J are TRBV28 and TRBJ2-1; D not certain. Germline loops: CDR1 MDHEN, CDR2 SYDVKM. V was cut by 7 bases and J by 0 bases, with 7 bases left in between. The CDR3 runs 13 residues. The CDR3 region is CASTRGSYNEQFF. The CDR3 region has the DNA TGTGCCAGCACTCGAGGCTCCTACAATGAGCAGTTCTTC.

The rearrangement links TRBV5-1 to TRBJ1-6; D ambiguous. The CDR3 has 15 amino acids. The V gene lost 0 bases and the J gene lost 5 bases, with 9 bases spanning the gap. The germline CDR1 and CDR2 sequences are SGHRS and YFSETQ. CDR3 sequence: CASSLALADNSPLHF. In DNA form, the CDR3 reads TGCGCCAGCAGCTTGGCCTTGGCCGATAATTCACCCCTCCACTTT.

The chain combines TRBV6-6 with TRBJ1-6; 7 positions agree with TRBD1. This CDR3 is 16 amino acids long. Trimming at V came to 7 bases and at J to 7 bases, leaving 13 bases not matched to a gene. From germline, CDR1 is MNHNY and CDR2 SVGAGI (reference sequence). The CDR3 reads CASTTNQGVVNSPLHF. CDR3 bases: TGTGCCAGCACCACAAATCAGGGGGTTGTCAATTCACCCCTCCACTTT.

In regard to this clone: The same CDR3 is also encoded by other DNA sequences in this sample. The chain is built from TRBV15 and TRBJ1-5, with D possibly being TRBD1 (5 bases). V dropped 0 bases and J dropped 0 bases, with 9 bases sitting between them. The CDR3 totals 16 residues. The germline V gene encodes CDR1 LNHNV and CDR2 YYDKDF (reference sequence). The chain's CDR3 is CATSRDRGRSNQPQHF. CDR3 sequence (DNA): TGTGCCACCAGCAGAGATAGGGGCCGTAGCAATCAGCCCCAGCATTTT. The complete variable domain, with remaining parts taken from reference TRBV15 and TRBJ1-5, reads DAMVIQNPRYQVTQFGKPVTLSCSQTLNHNVMYWYQQKSSQAPKLLFHYYDKDFNNEADTPDNFQSRRPNTSFCFLDIRSPGLGDTAMYLCATSRDRGRSNQPQHFGDGTRLSIL.

The chain uses TRBV6-6 and TRBJ1-5; a weak D match, TRBD1 (5 bases). This CDR3 contains 14 residues. The V and J ends lost 5 bases and 6 bases respectively, with 14 bases between them. Looked up from germline, CDR1 is MNHNY and CDR2 is SVGAGI (reference sequence). The DNA for the CDR3 is TGTGCCAGCAGTCGGATGGGGGGTAGTCAGCCCCAGCATTTT. Protein: CASSRMGGSQPQHF.

In nucleotides, the CDR3 is TGTGCCAGCATCACCACACTAGAAGAGACCCAGTACTTC. Protein product: CASITTLEETQYF. V and J are TRBV18 and TRBJ2-5; D possibly corresponds to TRBD2 (5 bases). The CDR3 is made up of 13 amino acids. V lost 8 bases and J 3 bases, leaving 13 bases between the germline ends. Germline values: CDR1 KGHSH, CDR2 LQKENI.

The V call is TRBV2, the J call TRBJ1-1; TRBD1 is a possible D gene (6 bases). The germline V gene encodes CDR1 SNHLY and CDR2 FYNNEI. The CDR3 sequence is 14 residues long. V was clipped by 5 bases and J by 3 bases, with 13 bases between them. The CDR3 here is CASSLTGPYTEAFF. DNA of the CDR3: TGTGCCAGCAGTCTAACAGGGCCCTACACTGAAGCTTTCTTT.

The gene calls are TRBV3-1 (or the pseudogene TRBV3-2) and TRBJ1-5; 10 nucleotides match TRBD1. Per germline, CDR1 LGHDT and CDR2 YNNKEL (reference sequence). The CDR3 spans 16 residues. With V trimmed by 4 bases and J by 1 base, 4 bases remained unmatched. The CDR3 DNA follows: TGTGCCAGCAGCCTACGGACAGGGGGGAGCAATCAGCCCCAGCATTTT. It encodes CASSLRTGGSNQPQHF.